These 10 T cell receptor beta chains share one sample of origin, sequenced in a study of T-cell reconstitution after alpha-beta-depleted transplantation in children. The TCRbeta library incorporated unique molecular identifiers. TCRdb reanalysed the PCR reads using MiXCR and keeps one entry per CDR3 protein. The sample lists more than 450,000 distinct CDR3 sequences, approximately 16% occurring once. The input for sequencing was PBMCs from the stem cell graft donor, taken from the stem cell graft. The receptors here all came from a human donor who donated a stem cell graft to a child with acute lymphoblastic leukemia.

CDR3 amino acids: CASSIRAYSNQPQHF. CDR3 DNA sequence: TGTGCCAGTAGTATCAGGGCCTATAGCAATCAGCCCCAGCATTTT. This chain connects TRBV19 to TRBJ1-5; TRBD1 might be the D (5 bases). Germline V gene lookup returns CDR1 LNHDA and CDR2 SQIVND (reference sequence). The CDR3 is made up of 15 amino acids. The V and J ends lost 3 bases and 0 bases respectively, with 9 bases between them.

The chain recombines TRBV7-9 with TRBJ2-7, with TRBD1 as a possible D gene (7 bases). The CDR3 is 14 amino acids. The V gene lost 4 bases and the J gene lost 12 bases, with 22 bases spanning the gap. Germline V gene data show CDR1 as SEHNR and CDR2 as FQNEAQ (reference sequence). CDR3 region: CASSSPDQTGRWYF. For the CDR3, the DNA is TGTGCCAGCAGCTCACCCGACCAGACAGGGAGGTGGTACTTC. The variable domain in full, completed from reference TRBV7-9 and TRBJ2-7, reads DTGVSQNPRHKITKRGQNVTFRCDPISEHNRLYWYRQTLGQGPEFLTYFQNEAQLEKSRLLSDRFSAERPKGSFSTLEIQRTEQGDSAMYLCASSSPDQTGRWYFGPGTRLTVT.

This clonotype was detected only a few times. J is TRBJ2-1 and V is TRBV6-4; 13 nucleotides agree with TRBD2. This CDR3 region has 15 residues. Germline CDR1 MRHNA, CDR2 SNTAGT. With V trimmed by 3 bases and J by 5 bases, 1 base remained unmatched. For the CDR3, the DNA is TGTGCCAGCAGTGAACTAGCGGGAGGGAACAATGAGCAGTTCTTC. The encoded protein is CASSELAGGNNEQFF.

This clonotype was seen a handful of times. In nucleotides, the CDR3 is TGTGCCAGCAGTTACTCGGGCGGGACCTACGAGCAGTACTTC. Amino acids: CASSYSGGTYEQYF. The chain uses TRBV6-5 and TRBJ2-7, with D perhaps matching TRBD2 (6 bases). CDR3 length: 14 residues. Trimming pared 0 bases from V and 2 bases from J, leaving 8 bases between. The germline gives CDR1 MNHEY, CDR2 SVGAGI.

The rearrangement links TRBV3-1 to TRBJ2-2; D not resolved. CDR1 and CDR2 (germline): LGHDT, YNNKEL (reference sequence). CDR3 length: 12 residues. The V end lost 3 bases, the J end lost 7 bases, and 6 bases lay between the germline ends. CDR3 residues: CASSQMYGELFF. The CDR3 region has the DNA TGTGCCAGCAGCCAGATGTACGGGGAGCTGTTTTTT.

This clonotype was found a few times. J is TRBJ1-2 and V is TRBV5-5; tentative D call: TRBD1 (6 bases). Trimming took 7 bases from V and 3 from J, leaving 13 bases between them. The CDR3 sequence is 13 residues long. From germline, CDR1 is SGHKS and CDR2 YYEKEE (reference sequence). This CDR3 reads CASGLDRHYGYTF. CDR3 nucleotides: TGTGCCAGCGGGCTTGACAGGCACTATGGCTACACCTTC.

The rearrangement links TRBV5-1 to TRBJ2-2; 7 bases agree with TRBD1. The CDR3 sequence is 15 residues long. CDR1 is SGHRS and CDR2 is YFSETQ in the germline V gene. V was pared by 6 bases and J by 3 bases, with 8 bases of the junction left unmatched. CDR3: CASIPPGTDTGELFF. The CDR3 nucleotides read TGCGCCAGCATCCCCCCAGGGACAGACACCGGGGAGCTGTTTTTT.

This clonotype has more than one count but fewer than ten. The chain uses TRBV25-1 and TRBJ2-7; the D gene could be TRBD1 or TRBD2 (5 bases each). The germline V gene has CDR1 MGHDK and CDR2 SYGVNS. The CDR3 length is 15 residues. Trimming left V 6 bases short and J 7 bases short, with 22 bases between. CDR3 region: CASSGTTDISREQYF. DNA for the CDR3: TGTGCCAGCAGCGGGACCACGGACATCTCGCGGGAGCAGTACTTC.

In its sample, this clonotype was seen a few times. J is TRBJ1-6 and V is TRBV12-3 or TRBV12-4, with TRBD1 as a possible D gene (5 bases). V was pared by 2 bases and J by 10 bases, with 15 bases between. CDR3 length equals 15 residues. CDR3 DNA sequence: TGTGCCAGCAGTTTAAGTTGGGGGGGATGGTCACCCCTCCACTTT. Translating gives CASSLSWGGWSPLHF.

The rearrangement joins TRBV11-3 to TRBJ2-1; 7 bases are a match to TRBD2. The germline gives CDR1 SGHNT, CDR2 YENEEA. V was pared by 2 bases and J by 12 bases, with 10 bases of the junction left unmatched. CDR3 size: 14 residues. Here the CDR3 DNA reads TGTGCCAGCAGCTTAACTAGCGAAAGGGCACGGCAGTTCTTC. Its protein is CASSLTSERARQFF.